This TCR beta chain came from a study of early T cells in non-severe SARS-CoV-2 infection. This clonotype was seen at least ten times. The CDR3 spans 13 residues. Trimming removed 6 bases from V and 5 bases from J; junction bases left unmatched: 3. Germline V gene data show CDR1 as MNHEY and CDR2 as SVGAGI. MiXCR was run by TCRdb on the 5' RACE reads, yielding one entry per CDR3 protein. Here the sample spans roughly 24,000 distinct CDR3 sequences, around 3.5% being singletons. The sequenced sample consisted of whole blood. This TCR derives from an adult who was a healthcare worker with PCR-confirmed SARS-CoV-2 infection or an uninfected control (not recorded which). The V and J genes are TRBV6-5 and TRBJ1-2; 10 nucleotides agree with TRBD1. CDR3 nucleotides: TGTGCCAGCAGACCGGGACAGGGGTATGGCTACACCTTC. Residues: CASRPGQGYGYTF.